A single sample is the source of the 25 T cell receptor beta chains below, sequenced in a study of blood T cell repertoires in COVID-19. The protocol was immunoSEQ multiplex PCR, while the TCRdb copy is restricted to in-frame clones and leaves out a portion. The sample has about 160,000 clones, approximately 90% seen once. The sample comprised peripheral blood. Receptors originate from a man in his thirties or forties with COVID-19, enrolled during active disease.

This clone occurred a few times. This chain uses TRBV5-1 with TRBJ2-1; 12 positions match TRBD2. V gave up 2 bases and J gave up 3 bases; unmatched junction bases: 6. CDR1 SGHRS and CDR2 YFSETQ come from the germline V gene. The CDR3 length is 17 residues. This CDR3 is CASSFGLAGGFYNEQFF. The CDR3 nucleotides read TGCGCCAGCAGCTTCGGCCTAGCGGGAGGGTTCTACAATGAGCAGTTCTTC.

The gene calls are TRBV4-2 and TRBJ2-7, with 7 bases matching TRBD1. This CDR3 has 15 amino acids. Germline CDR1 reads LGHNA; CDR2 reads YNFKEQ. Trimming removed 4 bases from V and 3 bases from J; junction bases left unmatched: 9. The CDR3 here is CASSPGQAAFYEQYF. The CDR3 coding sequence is TGTGCCAGCAGCCCCGGACAGGCTGCTTTCTACGAGCAGTACTTC.

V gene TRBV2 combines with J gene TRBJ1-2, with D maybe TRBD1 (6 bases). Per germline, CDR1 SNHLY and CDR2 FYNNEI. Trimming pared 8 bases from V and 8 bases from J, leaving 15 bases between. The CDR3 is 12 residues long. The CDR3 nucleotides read TGTGCCAGCGACCCCCAGGGGCTCGGCTACACCTTC. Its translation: CASDPQGLGYTF.

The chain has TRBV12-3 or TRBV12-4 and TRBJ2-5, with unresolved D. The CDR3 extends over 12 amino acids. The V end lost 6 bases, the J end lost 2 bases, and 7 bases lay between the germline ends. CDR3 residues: CASSVRQETQYF. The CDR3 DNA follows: TGTGCCAGCAGCGTCCGGCAAGAGACCCAGTACTTC.

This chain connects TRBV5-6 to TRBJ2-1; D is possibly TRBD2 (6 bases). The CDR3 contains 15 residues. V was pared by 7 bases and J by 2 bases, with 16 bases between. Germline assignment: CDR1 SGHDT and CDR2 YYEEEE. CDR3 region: CASRLGTIPYNEQFF. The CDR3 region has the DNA TGTGCCAGCCGACTAGGTACTATCCCCTACAATGAGCAGTTCTTC. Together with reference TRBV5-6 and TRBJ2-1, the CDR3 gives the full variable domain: DAGVTQSPTHLIKTRGQQVTLRCSPKSGHDTVSWYQQALGQGPQFIFQYYEEEERQRGNFPDRFSGHQFPNYSSELNVNALLLGDSALYLCASRLGTIPYNEQFFGPGTRLTVL.

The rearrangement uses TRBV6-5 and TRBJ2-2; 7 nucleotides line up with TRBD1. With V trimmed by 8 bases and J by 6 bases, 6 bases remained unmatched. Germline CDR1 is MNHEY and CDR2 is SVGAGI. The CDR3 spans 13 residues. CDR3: CASRHRGPGELFF. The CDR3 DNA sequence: TGTGCCAGCCGGCACAGGGGTCCCGGGGAGCTGTTTTTT.

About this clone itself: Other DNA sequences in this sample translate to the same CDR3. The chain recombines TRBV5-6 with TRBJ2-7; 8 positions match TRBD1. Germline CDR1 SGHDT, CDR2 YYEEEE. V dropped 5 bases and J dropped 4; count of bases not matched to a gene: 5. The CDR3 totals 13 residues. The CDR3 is CASSSGTGYEQYF. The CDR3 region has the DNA TGTGCCAGCAGTTCCGGGACAGGTTACGAGCAGTACTTC.

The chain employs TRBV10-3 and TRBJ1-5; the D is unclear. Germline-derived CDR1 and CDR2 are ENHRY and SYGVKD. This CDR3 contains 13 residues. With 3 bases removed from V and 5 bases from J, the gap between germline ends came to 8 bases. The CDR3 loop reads CAISDRPDQPQHF. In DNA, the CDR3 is TGTGCCATCAGTGACAGGCCCGATCAGCCCCAGCATTTT.

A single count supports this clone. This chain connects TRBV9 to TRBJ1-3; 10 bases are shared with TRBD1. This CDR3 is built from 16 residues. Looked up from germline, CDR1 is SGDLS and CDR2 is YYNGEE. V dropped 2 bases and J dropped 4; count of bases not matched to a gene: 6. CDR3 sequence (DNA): TGTGCCAGCAGCGTCGGGACAGGGGAGGCAGGAAACACCATATATTTT. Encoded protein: CASSVGTGEAGNTIYF.

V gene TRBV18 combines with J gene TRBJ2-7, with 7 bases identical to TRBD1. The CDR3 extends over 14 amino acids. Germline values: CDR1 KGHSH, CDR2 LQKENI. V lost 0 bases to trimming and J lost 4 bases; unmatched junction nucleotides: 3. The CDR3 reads CASSPPDREYEQYF. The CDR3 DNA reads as TGTGCCAGCTCACCACCAGACAGGGAGTACGAGCAGTACTTC.

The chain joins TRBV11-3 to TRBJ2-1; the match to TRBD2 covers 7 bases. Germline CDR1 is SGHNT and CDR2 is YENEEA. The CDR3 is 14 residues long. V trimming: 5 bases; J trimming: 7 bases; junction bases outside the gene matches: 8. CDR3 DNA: TGTGCCAGCAGCCTAAGCGGGGTCAAGAATGAGCAGTTCTTC. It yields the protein CASSLSGVKNEQFF.

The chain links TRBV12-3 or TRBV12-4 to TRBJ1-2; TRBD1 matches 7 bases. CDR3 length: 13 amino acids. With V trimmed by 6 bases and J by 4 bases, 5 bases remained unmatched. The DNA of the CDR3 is TGTGCCAGCAGCCAGGGGGAGGCCTATGGCTACACCTTC. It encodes CASSQGEAYGYTF.

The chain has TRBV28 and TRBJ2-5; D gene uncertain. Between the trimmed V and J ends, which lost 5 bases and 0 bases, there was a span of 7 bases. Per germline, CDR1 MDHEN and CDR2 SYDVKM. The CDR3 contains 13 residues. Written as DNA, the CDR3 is TGTGCCAGCAGTATCACAGACCAAGAGACCCAGTACTTC. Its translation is CASSITDQETQYF.

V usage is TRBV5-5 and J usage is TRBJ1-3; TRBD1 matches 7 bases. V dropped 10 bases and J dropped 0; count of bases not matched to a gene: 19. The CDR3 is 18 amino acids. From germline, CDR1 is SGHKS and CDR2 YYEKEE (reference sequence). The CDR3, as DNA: TGTGCCTCCCGTCGACAGGGTGGAGTTTTATCCTCTGGAAACACCATATATTTT. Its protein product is CASRRQGGVLSSGNTIYF.

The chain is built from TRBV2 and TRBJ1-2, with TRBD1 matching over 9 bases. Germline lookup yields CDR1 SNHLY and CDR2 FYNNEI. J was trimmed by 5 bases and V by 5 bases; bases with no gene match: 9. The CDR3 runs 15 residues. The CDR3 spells CASSSGQGRGYGYTF. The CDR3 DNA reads TGTGCCAGCAGTTCAGGACAGGGGCGAGGGTATGGCTACACCTTC.

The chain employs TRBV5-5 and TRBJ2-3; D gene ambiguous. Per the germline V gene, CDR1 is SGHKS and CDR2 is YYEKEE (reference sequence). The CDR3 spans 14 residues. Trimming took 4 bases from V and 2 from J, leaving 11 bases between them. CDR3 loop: CASSPLPSTDTQYF. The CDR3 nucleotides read TGTGCCAGCAGCCCACTACCATCCACAGATACGCAGTATTTT.

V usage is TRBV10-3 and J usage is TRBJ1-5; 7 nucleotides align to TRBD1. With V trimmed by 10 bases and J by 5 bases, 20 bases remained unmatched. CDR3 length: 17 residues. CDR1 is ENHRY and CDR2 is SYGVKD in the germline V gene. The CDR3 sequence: CATSKLNTGVSYQPQHF. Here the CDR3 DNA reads TGTGCCACTTCCAAACTAAATACAGGGGTTTCATATCAGCCCCAGCATTTT.

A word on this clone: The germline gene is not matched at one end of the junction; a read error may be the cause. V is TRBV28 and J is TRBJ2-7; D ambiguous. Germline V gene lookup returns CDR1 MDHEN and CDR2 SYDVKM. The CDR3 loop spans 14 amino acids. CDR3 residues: CASSLSSTQGERYF. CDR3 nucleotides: TGTGCCAGCAGCCTATCATCAACCCAAGGCGAGCGGTACTTC.

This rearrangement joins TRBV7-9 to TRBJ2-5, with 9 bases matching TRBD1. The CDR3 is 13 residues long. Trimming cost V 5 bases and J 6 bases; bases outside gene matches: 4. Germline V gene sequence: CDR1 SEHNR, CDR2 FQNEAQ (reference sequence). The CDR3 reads CASSPDRGQTQYF. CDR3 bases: TGTGCCAGCAGCCCGGACAGGGGTCAGACCCAGTACTTC.

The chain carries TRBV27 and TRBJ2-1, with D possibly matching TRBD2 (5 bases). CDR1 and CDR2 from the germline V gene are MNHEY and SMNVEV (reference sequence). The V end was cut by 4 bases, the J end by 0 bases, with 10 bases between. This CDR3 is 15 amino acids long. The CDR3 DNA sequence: TGTGCCAGCAGTTGGACGGGAAGCTCCTACAATGAGCAGTTCTTC. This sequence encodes CASSWTGSSYNEQFF.

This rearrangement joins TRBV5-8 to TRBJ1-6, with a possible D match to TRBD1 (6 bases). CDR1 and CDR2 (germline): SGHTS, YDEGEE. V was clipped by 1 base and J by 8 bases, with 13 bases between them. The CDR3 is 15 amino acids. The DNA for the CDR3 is TGTGCCAGCAGCTTGTACCAGGGGTCTTATTCACCCCTCCACTTT. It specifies CASSLYQGSYSPLHF.

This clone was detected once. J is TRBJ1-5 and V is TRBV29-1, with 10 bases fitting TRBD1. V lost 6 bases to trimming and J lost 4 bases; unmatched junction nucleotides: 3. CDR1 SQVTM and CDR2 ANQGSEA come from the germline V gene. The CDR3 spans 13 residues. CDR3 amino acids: CSVGQGMNQPQHF. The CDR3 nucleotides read TGCAGCGTGGGACAGGGGATGAATCAGCCCCAGCATTTT. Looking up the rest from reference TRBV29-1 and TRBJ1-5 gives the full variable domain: SAVISQKPSRDICQRGTSLTIQCQVDSQVTMMFWYRQQPGQSLTLIATANQGSEATYESGFVIDKFPISRPNLTFSTLTVSNMSPEDSSIYLCSVGQGMNQPQHFGDGTRLSIL.

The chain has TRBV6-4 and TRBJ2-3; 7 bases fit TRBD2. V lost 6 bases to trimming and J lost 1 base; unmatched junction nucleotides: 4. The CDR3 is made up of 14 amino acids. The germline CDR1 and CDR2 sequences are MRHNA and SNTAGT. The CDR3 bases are TGTGCCAGCAGAAGTACTAGCGGCACAGATACGCAGTATTTT. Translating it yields CASRSTSGTDTQYF.

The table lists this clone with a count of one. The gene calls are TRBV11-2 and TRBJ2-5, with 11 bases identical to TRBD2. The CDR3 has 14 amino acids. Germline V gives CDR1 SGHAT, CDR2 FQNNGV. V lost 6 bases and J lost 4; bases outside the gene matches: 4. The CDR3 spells CASSSLAGGETQYF. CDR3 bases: TGTGCCAGCAGTTCCCTAGCGGGAGGAGAGACCCAGTACTTC.

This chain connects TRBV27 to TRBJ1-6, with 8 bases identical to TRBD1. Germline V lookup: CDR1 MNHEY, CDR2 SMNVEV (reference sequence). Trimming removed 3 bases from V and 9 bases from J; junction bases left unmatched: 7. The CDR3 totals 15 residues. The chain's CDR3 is CASSLGTGRGSPLHF. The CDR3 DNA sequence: TGTGCCAGCAGTTTGGGGACAGGCCGGGGTTCACCCCTCCACTTT.